The 4 T cell receptor beta chains below all came from one sample that was sequenced in a study of CD4 and CD8 cells across lung adenocarcinoma regions. TCRdb fed the PCR reads into MiXCR, producing one record per CDR3 protein. Counted here are 9,000 to 10,000 distinct CDR3 sequences, 51% occurring once; the ten biggest clones make up approximately 20%. The sample consisted of CD4+ T cells from the margin of a lung tumor. The receptor source for this set is a male donor with lung adenocarcinoma. The CD4 and CD8 labels of this study may be unreliable.

This clonotype was recorded many times. The rearrangement links TRBV4-1 to TRBJ2-6; 9 nucleotides line up with TRBD1. With V trimmed by 1 base and J by 1 base, 5 bases remained unmatched. The CDR3 is made up of 18 amino acids. Germline-derived CDR1 and CDR2 are MGHRA and YSYEKL. The CDR3 loop reads CASSQAGQGRSGANVLTF. DNA for the CDR3: TGCGCCAGCAGCCAAGCTGGACAGGGGAGGTCTGGGGCCAACGTCCTGACTTTC.

This clonotype is medium-sized (0.01 to 0.1%) within its sample. The chain couples TRBV7-2 to TRBJ2-3; D uncertain. Germline V gene sequence: CDR1 SGHTA, CDR2 FQGNSA. This CDR3 spans 15 amino acids. The V gene lost 1 base and the J gene lost 1 base, with 9 bases spanning the gap. The DNA of the CDR3 is TGTGCCAGCAGCTTAGTTGTCGGACGCACAGATACGCAGTATTTT. Amino acid sequence: CASSLVVGRTDTQYF.

This clonotype is medium-sized (0.01 to 0.1%). The rearrangement uses TRBV7-2 and TRBJ2-7; 10 bases agree with TRBD1. V lost 5 bases to trimming and J lost 7 bases; unmatched junction nucleotides: 14. The CDR3 loop spans 16 amino acids. Germline values: CDR1 SGHTA, CDR2 FQGNSA. The CDR3: CASSAGDRGIGYEQYF. In DNA, the CDR3 is TGTGCCAGCAGCGCCGGGGACAGGGGAATCGGTTATGAGCAGTACTTC. Using reference TRBV7-2 and TRBJ2-7 for the parts outside the CDR3, the full variable domain is GAGVSQSPSNKVTEKGKDVELRCDPISGHTALYWYRQSLGQGLEFLIYFQGNSAPDKSGLPSDRFSAERTGGSVSTLTIQRTQQEDSAVYLCASSAGDRGIGYEQYFGPGTRLTVT.

V is TRBV7-6 and J is TRBJ2-1; 8 bases line up with TRBD2. The CDR3 is made up of 17 amino acids. Per germline, CDR1 SGHVS and CDR2 FNYEAQ. Losses at the gene ends were 5 bases for V and 7 bases for J; bases not matched to a gene: 16. The CDR3 loop is CASSTPRAAGVGNEQFF. The CDR3 coding sequence is TGTGCCAGCAGCACGCCGAGGGCAGCGGGGGTTGGTAATGAGCAGTTCTTC.